This T cell receptor beta chain was recorded in a study of CD8+CD57+ T cells in acquired aplastic anemia. For the study at large: Each DNA sample taken from sorted CD4+ and CD8+ cells came to about 3.2 ug on average.

Profiling of TCR beta VDJ combinations and CDR3 sequences used genomic DNA as template. TCRdb re-called the reads through MiXCR, storing one row per CDR3 protein. The sample consists of about 220,000 distinct CDR3 sequences, approximately 45% of them appearing once. Patients chosen for sequencing had CD8+CD57+ cells that had expanded, as shown by flow cytometry. Each patient carried a diagnosis of severe acquired aplastic anemia. Sampling of blood occurred while the patients had still received no therapy. This clonotype was picked up many times. Its antigen is unknown. Study-wide points: Patient and control CD8+ Simpson's diversity was not significantly different.

Trimming removed 1 base from V and 3 bases from J; junction bases left unmatched: 3. CDR1 is SGHVS and CDR2 is FNYEAQ in the germline V gene. The CDR3 has 15 residues. Sequencing input: sorted CD4+, CD8+, or CD8+CD57+ T cells (not recorded which) from PBMCs. The chain uses TRBV7-6 and TRBJ1-3, with 7 bases identical to TRBD1. The receptor's source is a human donor with aplastic anemia. CDR3 nucleotides: TGTGCCAGCAGCTTAGACAGGGGCAGTGGAAACACCATATATTTT. This sequence encodes CASSLDRGSGNTIYF.